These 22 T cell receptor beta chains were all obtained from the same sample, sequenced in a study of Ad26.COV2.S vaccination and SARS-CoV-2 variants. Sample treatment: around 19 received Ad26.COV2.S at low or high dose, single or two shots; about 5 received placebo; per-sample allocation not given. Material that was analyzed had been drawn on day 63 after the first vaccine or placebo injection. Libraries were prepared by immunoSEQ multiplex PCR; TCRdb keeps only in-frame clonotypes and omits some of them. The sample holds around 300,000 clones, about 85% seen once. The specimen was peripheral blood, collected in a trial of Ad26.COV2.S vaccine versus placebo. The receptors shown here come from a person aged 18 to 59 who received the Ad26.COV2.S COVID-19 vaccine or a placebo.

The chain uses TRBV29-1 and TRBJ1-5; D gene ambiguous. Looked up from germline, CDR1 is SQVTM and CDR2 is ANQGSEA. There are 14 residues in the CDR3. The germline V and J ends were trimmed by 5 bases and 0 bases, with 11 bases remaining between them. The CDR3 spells CSVRVPHSNQPQHF. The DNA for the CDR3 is TGCAGCGTTAGGGTCCCACATAGCAATCAGCCCCAGCATTTT.

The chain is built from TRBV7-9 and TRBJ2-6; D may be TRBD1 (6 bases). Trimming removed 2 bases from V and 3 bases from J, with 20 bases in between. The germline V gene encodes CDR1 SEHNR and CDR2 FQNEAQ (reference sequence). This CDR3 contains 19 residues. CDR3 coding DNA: TGTGCCAGCAGCTTACTTAAGTTCACCCAGGGGAATGGGGCCAACGTCCTGACTTTC. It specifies CASSLLKFTQGNGANVLTF.

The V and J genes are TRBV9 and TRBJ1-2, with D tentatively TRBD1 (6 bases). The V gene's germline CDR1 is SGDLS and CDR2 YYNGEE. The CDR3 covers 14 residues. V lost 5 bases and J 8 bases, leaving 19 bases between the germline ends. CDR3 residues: CASRPRPAQGGYTF. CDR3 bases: TGTGCCAGCAGGCCACGACCCGCCCAGGGGGGCTACACCTTC.

The CDR3 nucleotides are TGTGCCAGCAGCTTAGCGCTCGTAGGGACAGGGCGCACCAATGAGCAGTTCTTC. It translates to CASSLALVGTGRTNEQFF. The chain combines TRBV7-2 with TRBJ2-1; 9 nucleotides agree with TRBD1. The germline V gene encodes CDR1 SGHTA and CDR2 FQGNSA. The CDR3 runs to 18 residues. Trimming cost V 0 bases and J 6 bases; bases outside gene matches: 12.

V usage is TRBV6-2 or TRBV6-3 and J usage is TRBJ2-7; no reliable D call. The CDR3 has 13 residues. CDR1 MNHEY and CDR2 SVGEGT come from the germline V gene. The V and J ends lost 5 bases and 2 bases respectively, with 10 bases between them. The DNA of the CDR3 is TGTGCCAGCAGTAAAACCCACGCCTACGAGCAGTACTTC. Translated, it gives CASSKTHAYEQYF.

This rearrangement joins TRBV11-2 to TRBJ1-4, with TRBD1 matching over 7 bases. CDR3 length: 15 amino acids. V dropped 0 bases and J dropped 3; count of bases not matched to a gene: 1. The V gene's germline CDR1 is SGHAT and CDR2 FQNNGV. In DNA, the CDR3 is TGTGCCAGCAGCTTAGAGGGGACAGCTAATGAAAAACTGTTTTTT. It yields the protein CASSLEGTANEKLFF.

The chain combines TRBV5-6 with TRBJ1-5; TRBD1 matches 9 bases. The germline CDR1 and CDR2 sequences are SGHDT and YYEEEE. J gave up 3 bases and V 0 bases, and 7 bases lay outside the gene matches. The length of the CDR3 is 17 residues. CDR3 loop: CASSLGPGQGLNQPQHF. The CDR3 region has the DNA TGTGCCAGCAGCTTGGGGCCGGGACAGGGACTCAATCAGCCCCAGCATTTT.

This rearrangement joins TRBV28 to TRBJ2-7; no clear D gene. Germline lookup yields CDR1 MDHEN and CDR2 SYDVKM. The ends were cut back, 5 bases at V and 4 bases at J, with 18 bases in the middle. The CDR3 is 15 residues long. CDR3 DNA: TGTGCCAGCAGTGCCTCCGGGTCCATTATATACGAGCAGTACTTC. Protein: CASSASGSIIYEQYF. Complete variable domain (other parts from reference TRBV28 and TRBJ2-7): DVKVTQSSRYLVKRTGEKVFLECVQDMDHENMFWYRQDPGLGLRLIYFSYDVKMKEKGDIPEGYSVSREKKERFSLILESASTNQTSMYLCASSASGSIIYEQYFGPGTRLTVT.

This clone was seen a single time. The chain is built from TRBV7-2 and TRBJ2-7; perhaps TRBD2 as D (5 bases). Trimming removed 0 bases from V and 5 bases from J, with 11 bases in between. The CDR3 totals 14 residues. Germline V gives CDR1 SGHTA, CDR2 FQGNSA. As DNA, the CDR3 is TGTGCCAGCAGCTTAGCGGGAGAGAAAGACGAGCAGTACTTC. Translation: CASSLAGEKDEQYF.

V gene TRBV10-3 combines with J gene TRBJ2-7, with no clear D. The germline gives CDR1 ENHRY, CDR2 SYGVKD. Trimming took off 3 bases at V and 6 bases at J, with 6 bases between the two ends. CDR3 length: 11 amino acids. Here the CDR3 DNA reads TGTGCCATCAGTGATATAACCGAGCAGTACTTC. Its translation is CAISDITEQYF.

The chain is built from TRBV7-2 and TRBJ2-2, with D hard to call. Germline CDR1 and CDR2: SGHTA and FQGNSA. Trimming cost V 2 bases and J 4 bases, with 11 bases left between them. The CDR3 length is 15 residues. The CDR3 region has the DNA TGTGCCAGCAGCTTACTGGCAGTAACCACCGGGGAGCTGTTTTTT. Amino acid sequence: CASSLLAVTTGELFF. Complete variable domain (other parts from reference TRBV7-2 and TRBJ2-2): GAGVSQSPSNKVTEKGKDVELRCDPISGHTALYWYRQSLGQGLEFLIYFQGNSAPDKSGLPSDRFSAERTGGSVSTLTIQRTQQEDSAVYLCASSLLAVTTGELFFGEGSRLTVL.

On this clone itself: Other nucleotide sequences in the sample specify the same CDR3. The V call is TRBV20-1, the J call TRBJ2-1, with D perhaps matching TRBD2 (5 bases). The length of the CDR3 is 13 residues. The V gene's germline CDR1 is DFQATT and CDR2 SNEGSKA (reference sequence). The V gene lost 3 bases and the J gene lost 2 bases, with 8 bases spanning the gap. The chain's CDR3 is CSASSGTYNEQFF. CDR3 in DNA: TGCAGTGCTAGTTCGGGGACCTACAATGAGCAGTTCTTC.

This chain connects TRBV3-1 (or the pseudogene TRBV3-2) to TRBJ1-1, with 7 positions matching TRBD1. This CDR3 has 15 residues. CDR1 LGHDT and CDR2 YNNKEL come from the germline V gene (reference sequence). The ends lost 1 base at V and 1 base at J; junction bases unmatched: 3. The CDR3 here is CASSQVQGGNTEAFF. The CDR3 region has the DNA TGTGCCAGCAGCCAAGTGCAGGGGGGGAACACTGAAGCTTTCTTT.

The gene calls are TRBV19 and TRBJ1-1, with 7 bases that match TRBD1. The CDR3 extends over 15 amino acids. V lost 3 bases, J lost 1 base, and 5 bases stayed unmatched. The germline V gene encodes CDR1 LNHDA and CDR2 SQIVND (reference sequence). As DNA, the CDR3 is TGTGCCAGTAGTATCCGGACAGGACGGAACACTGAAGCTTTCTTT. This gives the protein CASSIRTGRNTEAFF.

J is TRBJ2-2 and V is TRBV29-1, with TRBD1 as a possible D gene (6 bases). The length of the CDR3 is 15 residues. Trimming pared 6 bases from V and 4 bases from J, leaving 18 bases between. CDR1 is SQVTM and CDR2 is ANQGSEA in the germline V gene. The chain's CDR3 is CSVGSGTSSTGELFF. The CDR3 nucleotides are TGCAGCGTAGGCTCCGGGACAAGCAGCACCGGGGAGCTGTTTTTT.

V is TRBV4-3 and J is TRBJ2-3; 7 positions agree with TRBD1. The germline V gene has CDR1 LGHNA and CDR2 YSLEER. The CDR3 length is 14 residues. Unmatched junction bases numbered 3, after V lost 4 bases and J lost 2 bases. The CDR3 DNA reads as TGCGCCAGCAGCCCGGGGACAGCCACAGATACGCAGTATTTT. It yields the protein CASSPGTATDTQYF.

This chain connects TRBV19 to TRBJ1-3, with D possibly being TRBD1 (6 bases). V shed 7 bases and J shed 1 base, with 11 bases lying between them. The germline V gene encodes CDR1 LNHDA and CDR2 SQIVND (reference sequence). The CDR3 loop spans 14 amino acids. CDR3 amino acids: CASNSGASGNTIYF. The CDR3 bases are TGTGCCAGTAATTCAGGGGCATCTGGAAACACCATATATTTT.

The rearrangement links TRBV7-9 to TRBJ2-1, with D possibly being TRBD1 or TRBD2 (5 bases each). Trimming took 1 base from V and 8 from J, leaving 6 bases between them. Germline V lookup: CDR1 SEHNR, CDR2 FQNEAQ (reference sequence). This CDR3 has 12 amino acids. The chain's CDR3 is CASSLGGYEQFF. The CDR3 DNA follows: TGTGCCAGCAGCTTAGGGGGGTATGAGCAGTTCTTC.

This CDR3 is CASSFGLPRGNEQFF. The CDR3 coding sequence is TGTGCCAGCAGCTTCGGACTACCGCGGGGGAATGAGCAGTTCTTC. The V call is TRBV5-6, the J call TRBJ2-1; 7 bases agree with TRBD2. Germline trimming cut 2 bases from V and 7 bases from J; bases unmatched to any gene: 9. The CDR3 spans 15 residues. Germline loops: CDR1 SGHDT, CDR2 YYEEEE. The complete variable domain, with remaining parts taken from reference TRBV5-6 and TRBJ2-1, reads DAGVTQSPTHLIKTRGQQVTLRCSPKSGHDTVSWYQQALGQGPQFIFQYYEEEERQRGNFPDRFSGHQFPNYSSELNVNALLLGDSALYLCASSFGLPRGNEQFFGPGTRLTVL.

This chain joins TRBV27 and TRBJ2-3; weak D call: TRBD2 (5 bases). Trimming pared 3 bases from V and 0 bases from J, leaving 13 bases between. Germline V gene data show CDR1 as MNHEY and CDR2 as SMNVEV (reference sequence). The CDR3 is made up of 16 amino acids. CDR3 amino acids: CASSFRGSASTDTQYF. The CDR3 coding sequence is TGTGCCAGCAGTTTCCGTGGTAGCGCTAGCACAGATACGCAGTATTTT.

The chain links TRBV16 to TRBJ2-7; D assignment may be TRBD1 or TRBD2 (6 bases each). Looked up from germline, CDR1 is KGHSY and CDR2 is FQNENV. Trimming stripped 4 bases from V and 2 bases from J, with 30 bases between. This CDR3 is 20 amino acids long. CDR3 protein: CASSPLGRGAGLRGTYEQYF. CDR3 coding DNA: TGTGCCAGCAGCCCCCTGGGCAGGGGCGCGGGGTTGAGGGGTACCTACGAGCAGTACTTC.

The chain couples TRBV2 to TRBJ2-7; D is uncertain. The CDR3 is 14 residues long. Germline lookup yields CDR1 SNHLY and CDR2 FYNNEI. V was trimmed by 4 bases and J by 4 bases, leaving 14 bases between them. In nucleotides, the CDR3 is TGTGCCAGCAGTGGTTTAACGGTAGGATACGAGCAGTACTTC. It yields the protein CASSGLTVGYEQYF.